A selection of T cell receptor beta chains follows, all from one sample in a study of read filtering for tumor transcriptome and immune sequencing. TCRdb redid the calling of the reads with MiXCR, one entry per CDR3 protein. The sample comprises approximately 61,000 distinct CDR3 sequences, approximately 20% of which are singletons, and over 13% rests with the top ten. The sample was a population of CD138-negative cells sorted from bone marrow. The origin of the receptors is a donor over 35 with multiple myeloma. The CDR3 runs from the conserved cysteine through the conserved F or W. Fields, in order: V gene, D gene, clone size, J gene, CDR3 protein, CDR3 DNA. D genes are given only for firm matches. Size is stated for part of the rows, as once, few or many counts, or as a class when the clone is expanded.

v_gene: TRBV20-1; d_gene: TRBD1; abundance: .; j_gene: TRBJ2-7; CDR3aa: CSAPTGQGSEQYF; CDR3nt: TGCAGTGCTCCCACGGGACAGGGGAGCGAGCAGTACTTC
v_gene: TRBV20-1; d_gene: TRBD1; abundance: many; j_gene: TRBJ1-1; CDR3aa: CSGPDRRVRGEAFF; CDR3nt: TGCAGTGGACCGGACAGGCGGGTCAGAGGTGAAGCTTTCTTT
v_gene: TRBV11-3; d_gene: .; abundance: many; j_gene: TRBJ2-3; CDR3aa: CASSLVGASLITDTQYF; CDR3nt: TGTGCCAGCAGCTTAGTTGGTGCCTCACTGATCACAGATACGCAGTATTTT
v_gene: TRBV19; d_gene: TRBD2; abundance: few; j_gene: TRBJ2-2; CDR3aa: CASSTYIRTSGRGTGELFF; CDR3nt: TGTGCCAGTAGCACCTATATCAGGACTAGCGGGAGGGGAACCGGGGAGCTGTTTTTT
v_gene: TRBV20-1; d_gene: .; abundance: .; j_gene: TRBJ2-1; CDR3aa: CSASAPRGRGPYNEQFF; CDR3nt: TGCAGTGCTAGTGCCCCCCGTGGGCGGGGGCCCTACAATGAGCAGTTCTTC
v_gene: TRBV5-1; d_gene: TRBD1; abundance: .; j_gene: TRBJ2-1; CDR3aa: CASSLGQGVYNEQFF; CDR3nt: TGCGCCAGCAGCTTGGGACAGGGGGTATACAATGAGCAGTTCTTC
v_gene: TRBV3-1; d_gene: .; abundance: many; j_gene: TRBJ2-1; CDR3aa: CASSQDPGVQQFF; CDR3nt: TGTGCCAGCAGCCAAGACCCCGGGGTACAGCAGTTCTTC
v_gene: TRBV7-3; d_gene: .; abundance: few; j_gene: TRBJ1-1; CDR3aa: CASSLGTSTEAFF; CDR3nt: TGTGCCAGCAGCTTAGGTACAAGCACTGAAGCTTTCTTT
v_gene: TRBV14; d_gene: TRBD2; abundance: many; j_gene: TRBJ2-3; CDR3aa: CASSPIIAGYTDTQYF; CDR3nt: TGTGCCAGCAGCCCCATCATAGCGGGGTACACAGATACGCAGTATTTT
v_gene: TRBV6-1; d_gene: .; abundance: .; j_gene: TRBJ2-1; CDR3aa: CASGANHNEQFF; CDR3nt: TGTGCCAGCGGTGCGAACCACAATGAGCAGTTCTTC
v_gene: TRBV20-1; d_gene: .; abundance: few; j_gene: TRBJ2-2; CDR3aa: CSARASANTGELFF; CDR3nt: TGCAGTGCTAGAGCGAGCGCGAACACCGGGGAGCTGTTTTTT
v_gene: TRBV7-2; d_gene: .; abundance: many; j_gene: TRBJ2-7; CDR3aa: CASSLTSVAVMYEQYF; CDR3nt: TGTGCCAGCAGCTTAACGTCGGTAGCGGTGATGTACGAGCAGTACTTC
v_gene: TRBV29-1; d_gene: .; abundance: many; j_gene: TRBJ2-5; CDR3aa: CSVARDPQETQYF; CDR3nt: TGCAGCGTTGCCAGGGACCCCCAAGAGACCCAGTACTTC
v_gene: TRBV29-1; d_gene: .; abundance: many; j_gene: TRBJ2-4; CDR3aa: CSAGTGQLAKNIQYF; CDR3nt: TGCAGCGCTGGAACTGGACAACTAGCCAAAAACATTCAGTACTTC
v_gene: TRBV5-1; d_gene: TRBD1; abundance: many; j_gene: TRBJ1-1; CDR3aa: CASSPSPGGTEAFF; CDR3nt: TGCGCCAGCAGCCCCAGCCCAGGGGGCACTGAAGCTTTCTTT
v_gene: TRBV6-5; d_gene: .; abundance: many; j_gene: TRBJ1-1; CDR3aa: CASSYGVRAFF; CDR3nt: TGTGCCAGCAGTTACGGGGTTCGGGCTTTCTTT
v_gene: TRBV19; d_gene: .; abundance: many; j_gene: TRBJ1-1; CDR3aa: CASSMEVRMNTEAFF; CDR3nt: TGTGCCAGTAGTATGGAGGTTAGGATGAACACTGAAGCTTTCTTT
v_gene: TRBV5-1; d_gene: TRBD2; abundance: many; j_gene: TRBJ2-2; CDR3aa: CASKASGSTGELFF; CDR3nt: TGCGCCAGCAAGGCTAGCGGTAGCACCGGGGAGCTGTTTTTT
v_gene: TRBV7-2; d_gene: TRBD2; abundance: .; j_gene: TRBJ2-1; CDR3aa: CASSSNRAGGNEQFF; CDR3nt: TGTGCCAGCAGCTCCAACAGGGCGGGAGGCAATGAGCAGTTCTTC
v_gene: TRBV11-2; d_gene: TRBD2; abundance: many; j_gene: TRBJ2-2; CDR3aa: CASSLGLALTGELFF; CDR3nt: TGTGCCAGCAGCCTGGGACTAGCGTTAACCGGGGAGCTGTTTTTT
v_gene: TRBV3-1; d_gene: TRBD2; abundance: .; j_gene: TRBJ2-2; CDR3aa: CANRGEGNTGELFF; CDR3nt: TGTGCCAACCGCGGGGAGGGGAACACCGGGGAGCTGTTTTTT
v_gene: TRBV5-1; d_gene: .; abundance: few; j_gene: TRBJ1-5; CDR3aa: CASSLEPGQYQPQHF; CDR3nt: TGCGCCAGCAGCTTGGAGCCGGGCCAATATCAGCCCCAGCATTTT
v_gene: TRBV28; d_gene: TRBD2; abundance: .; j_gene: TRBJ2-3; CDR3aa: CASSPPGTSGRTDTQYF; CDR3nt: TGTGCCAGCAGCCCCCCGGGGACTAGCGGACGCACAGATACGCAGTATTTT
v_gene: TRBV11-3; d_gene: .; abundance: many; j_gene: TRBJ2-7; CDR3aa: CASSLSATHSYEQYF; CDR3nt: TGTGCCAGCAGCTTATCGGCGACACACTCCTACGAGCAGTACTTC
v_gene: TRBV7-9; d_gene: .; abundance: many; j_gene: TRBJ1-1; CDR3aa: CASSSQGSSTEAFF; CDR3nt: TGTGCCAGCAGCTCGCAGGGGTCTAGCACTGAAGCTTTCTTT
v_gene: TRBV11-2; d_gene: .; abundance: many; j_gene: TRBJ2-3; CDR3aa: CASSALPSVGDTDTQYF; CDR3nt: TGTGCCAGCAGCGCTCTCCCATCAGTTGGGGACACAGATACGCAGTATTTT